Described below is a single T cell receptor beta chain sequence and its context. These data come from a study of control samples from healthy donors and cancer patients. Trimming removed 6 bases at V and 7 bases at J, with 10 bases between. The CDR3 has 13 amino acids. From germline, CDR1 is LNHDA and CDR2 SQIVND (reference sequence). This table comes from immunoSEQ multiplex PCR, and its TCRdb copy is limited to in-frame clones, with some not included. This repertoire shows about 130,000 clones, 75% to 95% found once; its top ten account for 2% to 3%. This receptor was taken from a man aged 40-49 years in good health. Specimen: blood. This chain joins TRBV19 and TRBJ1-6; D is perhaps TRBD1 (6 bases). DNA for the CDR3: TGTGCCAGTAGACAGGGCGCGAATTCACCCCTCCACTTT. Encoded protein: CASRQGANSPLHF.